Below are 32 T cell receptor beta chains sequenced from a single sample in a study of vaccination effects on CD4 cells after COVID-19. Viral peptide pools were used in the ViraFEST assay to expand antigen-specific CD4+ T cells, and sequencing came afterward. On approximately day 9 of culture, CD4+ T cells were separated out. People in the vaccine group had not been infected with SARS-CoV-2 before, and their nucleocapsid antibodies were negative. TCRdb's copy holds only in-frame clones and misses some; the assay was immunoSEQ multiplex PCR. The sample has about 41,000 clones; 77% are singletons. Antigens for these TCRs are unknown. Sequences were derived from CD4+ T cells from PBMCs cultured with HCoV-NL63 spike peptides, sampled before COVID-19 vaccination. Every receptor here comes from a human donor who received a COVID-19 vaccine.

The CDR3 is CASSQDHNTEAFF. As DNA, the CDR3 is TGTGCCAGCAGCCAAGATCACAACACTGAAGCTTTCTTT. The V gene is TRBV3-1 (or the pseudogene TRBV3-2), the J gene TRBJ1-1; D is unclear. Germline CDR1 and CDR2: LGHDT and YNNKEL (reference sequence). V was cut by 0 bases and J by 2 bases, with 4 bases left in between. The CDR3 has 13 residues.

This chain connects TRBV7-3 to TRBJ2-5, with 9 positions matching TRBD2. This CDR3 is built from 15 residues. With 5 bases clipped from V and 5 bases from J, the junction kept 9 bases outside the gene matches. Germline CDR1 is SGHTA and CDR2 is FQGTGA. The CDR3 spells CASSARGLAGETQYF. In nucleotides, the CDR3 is TGTGCCAGCAGCGCTAGAGGGCTAGCGGGGGAGACCCAGTACTTC.

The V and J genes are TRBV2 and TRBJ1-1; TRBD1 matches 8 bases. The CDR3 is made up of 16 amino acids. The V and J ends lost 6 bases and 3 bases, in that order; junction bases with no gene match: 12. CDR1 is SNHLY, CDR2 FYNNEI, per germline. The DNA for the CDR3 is TGTGCCAGCAGGGCTGGACAGGGCCTGGGGGACACTGAAGCTTTCTTT. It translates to CASRAGQGLGDTEAFF.

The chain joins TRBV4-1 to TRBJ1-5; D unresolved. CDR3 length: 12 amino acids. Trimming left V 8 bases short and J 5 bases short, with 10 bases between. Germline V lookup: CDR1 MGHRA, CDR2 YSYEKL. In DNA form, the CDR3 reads TGCGCCAGCCCGCCTTACTATCAGCCCCAGCATTTT. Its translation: CASPPYYQPQHF.

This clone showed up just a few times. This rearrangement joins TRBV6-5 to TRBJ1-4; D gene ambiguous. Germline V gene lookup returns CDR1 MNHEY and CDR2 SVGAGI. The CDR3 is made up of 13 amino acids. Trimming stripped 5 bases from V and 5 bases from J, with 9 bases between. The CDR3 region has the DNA TGTGCCAGCAGTATACAGAGGAATGAAAAACTGTTTTTT. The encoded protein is CASSIQRNEKLFF.

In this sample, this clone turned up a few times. The DNA of the CDR3 is TGTGCCACCAGTAGAGGTGGATCCTACAATGAGCAGTTCTTC. Translated: CATSRGGSYNEQFF. This chain joins TRBV24-1 and TRBJ2-1; D uncertain. V was clipped by 6 bases and J by 1 base, with 9 bases between them. CDR3 length: 14 residues. The germline V gene has CDR1 KGHDR and CDR2 SFDVKD.

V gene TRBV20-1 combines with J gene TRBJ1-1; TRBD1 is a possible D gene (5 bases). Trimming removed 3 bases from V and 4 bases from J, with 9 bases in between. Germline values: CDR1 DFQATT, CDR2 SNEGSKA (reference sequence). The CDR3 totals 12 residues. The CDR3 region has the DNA TGCAGTGCTAGTCGTGGGGGCACTGAAGCTTTCTTT. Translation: CSASRGGTEAFF.

The CDR3 loop reads CASSLGVGGQPQHF. CDR3 DNA: TGCGCCAGCAGCTTGGGAGTGGGGGGTCAGCCCCAGCATTTT. This sequence joins TRBV5-1 and TRBJ1-5; weak D call: TRBD1 (5 bases). This CDR3 is built from 14 residues. Germline CDR1 reads SGHRS; CDR2 reads YFSETQ. V was trimmed by 0 bases and J by 6 bases, leaving 10 bases between them.

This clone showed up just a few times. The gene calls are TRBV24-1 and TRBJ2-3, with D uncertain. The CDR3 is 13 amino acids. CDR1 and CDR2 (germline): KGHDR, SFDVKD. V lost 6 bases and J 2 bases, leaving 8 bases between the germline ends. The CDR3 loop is CATSFQFTDTQYF. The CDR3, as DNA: TGTGCCACCAGTTTCCAGTTCACAGATACGCAGTATTTT.

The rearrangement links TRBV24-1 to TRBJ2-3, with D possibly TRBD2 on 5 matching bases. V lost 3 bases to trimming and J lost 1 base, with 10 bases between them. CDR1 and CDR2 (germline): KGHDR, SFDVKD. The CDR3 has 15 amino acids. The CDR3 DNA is TGTGCCACCAGTGATATGGGAGCGGGCACAGATACGCAGTATTTT. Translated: CATSDMGAGTDTQYF.

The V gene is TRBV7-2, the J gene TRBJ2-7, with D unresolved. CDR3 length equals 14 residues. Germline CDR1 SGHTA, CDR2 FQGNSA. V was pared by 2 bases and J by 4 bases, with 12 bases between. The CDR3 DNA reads TGTGCCAGCAGCTTAAACGGCCTGAGATACGAGCAGTACGTC. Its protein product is CASSLNGLRYEQYV.

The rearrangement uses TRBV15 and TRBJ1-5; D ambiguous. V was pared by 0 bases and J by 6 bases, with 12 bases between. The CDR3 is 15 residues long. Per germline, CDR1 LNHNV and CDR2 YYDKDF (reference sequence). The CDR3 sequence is CATSRDYPFVQPQHF. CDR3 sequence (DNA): TGTGCCACCAGCAGAGATTATCCTTTCGTTCAGCCCCAGCATTTT.

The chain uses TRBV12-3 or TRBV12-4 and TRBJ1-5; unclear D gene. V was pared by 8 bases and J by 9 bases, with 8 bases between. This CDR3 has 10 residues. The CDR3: CASGVSPQHF. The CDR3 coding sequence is TGTGCCAGCGGTGTTTCGCCCCAGCATTTT.

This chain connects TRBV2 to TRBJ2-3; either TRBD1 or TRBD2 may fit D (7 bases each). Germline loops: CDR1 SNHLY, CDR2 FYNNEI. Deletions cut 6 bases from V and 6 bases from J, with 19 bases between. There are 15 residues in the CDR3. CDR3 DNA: TGTGCCAGCAGGCACCAGGGGGGGACGCCGGATACGCAGTATTTT. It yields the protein CASRHQGGTPDTQYF.

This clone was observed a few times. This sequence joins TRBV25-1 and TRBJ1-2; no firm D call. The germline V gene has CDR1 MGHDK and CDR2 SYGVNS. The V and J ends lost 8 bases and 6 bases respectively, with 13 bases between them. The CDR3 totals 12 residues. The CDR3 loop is CASYQQLDGYTF. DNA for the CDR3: TGTGCCAGCTATCAACAGCTCGATGGCTACACCTTC.

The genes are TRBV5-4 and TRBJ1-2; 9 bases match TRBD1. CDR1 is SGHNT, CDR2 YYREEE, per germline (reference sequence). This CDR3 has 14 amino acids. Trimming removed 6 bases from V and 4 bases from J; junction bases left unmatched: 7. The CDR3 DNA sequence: TGTGCCAGCACCAAACAGGGGGCGCGCTATGGCTACACCTTC. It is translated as CASTKQGARYGYTF.

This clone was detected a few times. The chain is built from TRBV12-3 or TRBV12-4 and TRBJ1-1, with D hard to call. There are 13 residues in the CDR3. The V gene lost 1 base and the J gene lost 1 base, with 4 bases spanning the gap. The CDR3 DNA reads TGTGCCAGCAGTTTAGGCAGGAACACTGAAGCTTTCTTT. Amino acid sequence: CASSLGRNTEAFF.

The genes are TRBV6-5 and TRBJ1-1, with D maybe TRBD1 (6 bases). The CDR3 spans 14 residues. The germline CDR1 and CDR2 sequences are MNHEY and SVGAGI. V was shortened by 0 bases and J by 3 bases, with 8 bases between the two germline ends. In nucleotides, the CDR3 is TGTGCCAGCAGTTACTCAGGGGGGGACACTGAAGCTTTCTTT. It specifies CASSYSGGDTEAFF.

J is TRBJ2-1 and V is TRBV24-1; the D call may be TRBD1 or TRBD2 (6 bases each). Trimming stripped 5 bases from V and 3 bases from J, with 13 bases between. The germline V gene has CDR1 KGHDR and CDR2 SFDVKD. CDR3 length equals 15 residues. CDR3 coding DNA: TGTGCCACCAGTGTAAGGGGGGCGAGCTACAATGAGCAGTTCTTC. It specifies CATSVRGASYNEQFF.

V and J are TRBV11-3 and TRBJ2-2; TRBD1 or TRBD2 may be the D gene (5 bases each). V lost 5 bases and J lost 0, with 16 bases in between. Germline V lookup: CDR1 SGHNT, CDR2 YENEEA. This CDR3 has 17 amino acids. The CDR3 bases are TGTGCCAGCAGCCCCGGACCGGGACGGTCGAACACCGGGGAGCTGTTTTTT. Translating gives CASSPGPGRSNTGELFF. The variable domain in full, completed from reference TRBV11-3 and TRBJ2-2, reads EAGVVQSPRYKIIEKKQPVAFWCNPISGHNTLYWYLQNLGQGPELLIRYENEEAVDDSQLPKDRFSAERLKGVDSTLKIQPAELGDSAVYLCASSPGPGRSNTGELFFGEGSRLTVL.

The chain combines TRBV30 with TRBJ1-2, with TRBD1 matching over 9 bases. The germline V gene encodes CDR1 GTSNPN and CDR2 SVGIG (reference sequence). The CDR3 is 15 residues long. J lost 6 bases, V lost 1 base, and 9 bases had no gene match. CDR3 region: CAWSGSGQGRDGYTF. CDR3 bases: TGTGCCTGGAGTGGCTCGGGACAGGGAAGGGATGGCTACACCTTC.

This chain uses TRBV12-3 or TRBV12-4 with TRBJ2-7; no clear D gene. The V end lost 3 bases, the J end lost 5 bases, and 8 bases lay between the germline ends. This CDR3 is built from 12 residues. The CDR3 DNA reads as TGTGCCAGCAGTTTCGGAATCCACGAGCAGTACGTC. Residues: CASSFGIHEQYV.

CDR3 sequence reads: CASSLEGLRAGNEQFF. The DNA of the CDR3 is TGTGCCAGCAGCTTAGAGGGTCTGAGAGCGGGCAATGAGCAGTTCTTC. V gene TRBV7-2 combines with J gene TRBJ2-1, with D perhaps TRBD2 (6 bases). The V gene lost 1 base and the J gene lost 6 bases, with 16 bases spanning the gap. Germline CDR1 reads SGHTA; CDR2 reads FQGNSA. The CDR3 consists of 16 residues.

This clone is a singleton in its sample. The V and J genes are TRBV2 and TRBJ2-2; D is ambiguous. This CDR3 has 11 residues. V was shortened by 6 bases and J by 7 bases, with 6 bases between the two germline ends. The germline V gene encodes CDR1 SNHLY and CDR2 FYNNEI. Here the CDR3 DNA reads TGTGCCAGCAGGATGGACGGGGAGCTGTTTTTT. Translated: CASRMDGELFF.

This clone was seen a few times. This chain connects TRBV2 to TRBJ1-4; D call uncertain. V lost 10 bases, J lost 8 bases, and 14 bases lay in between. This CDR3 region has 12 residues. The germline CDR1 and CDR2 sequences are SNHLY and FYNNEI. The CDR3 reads CAKRTGNEKLFF. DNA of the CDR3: TGTGCCAAACGGACGGGAAACGAAAAACTGTTTTTT. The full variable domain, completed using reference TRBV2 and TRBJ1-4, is EPEVTQTPSHQVTQMGQEVILRCVPISNHLYFYWYRQILGQKVEFLVSFYNNEISEKSEIFDDQFSVERPDGSNFTLKIRSTKLEDSAMYFCAKRTGNEKLFFGSGTQLSVL.

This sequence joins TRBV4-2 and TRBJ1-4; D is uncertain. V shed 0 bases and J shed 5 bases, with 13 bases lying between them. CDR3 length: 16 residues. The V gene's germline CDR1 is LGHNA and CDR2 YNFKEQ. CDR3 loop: CASSQDFRPVNEKLFF. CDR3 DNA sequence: TGTGCCAGCAGCCAAGATTTCAGGCCCGTAAATGAAAAACTGTTTTTT.

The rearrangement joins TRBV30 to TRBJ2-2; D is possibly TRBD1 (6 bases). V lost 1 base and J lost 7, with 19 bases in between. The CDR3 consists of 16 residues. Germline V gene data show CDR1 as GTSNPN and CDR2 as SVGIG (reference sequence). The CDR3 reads CAWSASRTDTSGELFF. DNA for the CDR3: TGTGCCTGGAGTGCATCAAGGACAGATACCAGCGGGGAGCTGTTTTTT.

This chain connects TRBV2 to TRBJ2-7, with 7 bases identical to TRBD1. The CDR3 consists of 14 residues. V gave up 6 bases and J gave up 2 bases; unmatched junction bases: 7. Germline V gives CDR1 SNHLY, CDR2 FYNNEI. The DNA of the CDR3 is TGTGCCAGCAGCCCCCGGACAGGCGCCTACGAGCAGTACGTC. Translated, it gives CASSPRTGAYEQYV.

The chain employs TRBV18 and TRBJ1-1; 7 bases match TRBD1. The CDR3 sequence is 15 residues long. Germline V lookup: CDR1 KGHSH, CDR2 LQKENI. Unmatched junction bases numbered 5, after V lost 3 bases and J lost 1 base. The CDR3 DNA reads TGTGCCAGCTCACCCCGACAGGGATCGAACACTGAAGCTTTCTTT. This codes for CASSPRQGSNTEAFF.

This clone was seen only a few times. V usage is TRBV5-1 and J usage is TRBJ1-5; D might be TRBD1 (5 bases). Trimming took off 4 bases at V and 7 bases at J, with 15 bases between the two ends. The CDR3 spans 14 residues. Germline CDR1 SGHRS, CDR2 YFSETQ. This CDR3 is CASSPQVGGQPQHF. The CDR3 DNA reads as TGCGCCAGCAGCCCCCAGGTGGGGGGGCAGCCCCAGCATTTT.

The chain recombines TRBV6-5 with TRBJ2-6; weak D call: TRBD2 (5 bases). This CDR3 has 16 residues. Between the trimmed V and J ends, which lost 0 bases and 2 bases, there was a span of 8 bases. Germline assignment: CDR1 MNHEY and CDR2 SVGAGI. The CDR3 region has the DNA TGTGCCAGCAGTTACTCCCCCGGGACTGGGGCCAACGTCCTGACTTTC. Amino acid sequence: CASSYSPGTGANVLTF.

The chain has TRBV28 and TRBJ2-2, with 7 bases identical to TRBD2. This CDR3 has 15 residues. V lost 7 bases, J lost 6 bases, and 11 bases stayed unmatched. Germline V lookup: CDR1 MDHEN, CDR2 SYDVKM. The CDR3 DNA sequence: TGTGCCAGCATCTCCGATGGGGGAGGGTCCGGGGAGCTGTTTTTT. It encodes CASISDGGGSGELFF.